These 30 T cell receptor beta chains were all obtained from the same sample, sequenced in a study of T cell repertoires in cytomegalovirus infection. One entry per CDR3 protein, called by TCRdb with MiXCR from the reads. Of about 740,000 distinct CDR3 sequences listed, 35% to 45% are singletons. Input material: PBMCs. All receptors derive from a human donor in good health (CMV status not recorded). Some clones in this sample may be carry-over from other donors' samples.

This clonotype has just a few counts. This chain connects TRBV6-1 to TRBJ1-6; D unclear. The CDR3 is 16 amino acids. V lost 5 bases and J lost 6, with 17 bases in between. Germline V CDR1 and CDR2: MNHNS, SASEGT. The CDR3 sequence: CASSRSGNLINSPLHF. The CDR3, as DNA: TGTGCCAGCAGTCGCAGCGGAAACCTGATTAATTCACCCCTCCACTTT.

The chain has TRBV7-2 and TRBJ2-7, with 7 bases matching TRBD2. CDR1 SGHTA and CDR2 FQGNSA come from the germline V gene. V lost 4 bases to trimming and J lost 2 bases; unmatched junction nucleotides: 5. The CDR3 length is 14 residues. The CDR3 sequence: CASSSSSGAYEQYF. The CDR3 nucleotides read TGTGCCAGCAGCTCTTCTAGCGGAGCCTACGAGCAGTACTTC.

There are a few counts of this clonotype. This chain joins TRBV12-3 or TRBV12-4 and TRBJ2-5, with 7 bases lining up with TRBD2. CDR3 size: 15 residues. V lost 0 bases to trimming and J lost 2 bases; unmatched junction nucleotides: 3. CDR3 loop: CASSLAGGKQETQYF. Here the CDR3 DNA reads TGTGCCAGCAGTTTAGCCGGGGGGAAGCAAGAGACCCAGTACTTC.

This chain connects TRBV4-1 to TRBJ1-4; D uncertain. Trimming left V 3 bases short and J 4 bases short, with 18 bases between. Germline CDR1 and CDR2: MGHRA and YSYEKL. The CDR3 is made up of 17 amino acids. The CDR3 nucleotides are TGCGCCAGCAGCCAGATTGGCTGGACTGAGGGTAATGAAAAACTGTTTTTT. This gives the protein CASSQIGWTEGNEKLFF.

This clonotype was counted many times. This chain uses TRBV7-2 with TRBJ2-7, with TRBD2 matching 15 bases. CDR1 SGHTA and CDR2 FQGNSA come from the germline V gene. V gave up 5 bases and J gave up 7 bases; unmatched junction bases: 6. This CDR3 has 15 residues. The CDR3, as DNA: TGTGCCAGCAGCCCAGGGACTAGCGGGAGGCGGGAGCAGTACTTC. Translation gives CASSPGTSGRREQYF.

The CDR3 coding sequence is TGTGCCAGCAGCCCTGGACAGGGTAACTACGAGCAGTACTTC. This codes for CASSPGQGNYEQYF. The rearrangement uses TRBV5-6 and TRBJ2-7; 8 bases match TRBD1. From germline, CDR1 is SGHDT and CDR2 YYEEEE. The CDR3 is 14 residues long. The junction had 6 bases not matched to a gene; V was cut back by 4 bases and J by 3 bases. The variable domain in full, completed from reference TRBV5-6 and TRBJ2-7, reads DAGVTQSPTHLIKTRGQQVTLRCSPKSGHDTVSWYQQALGQGPQFIFQYYEEEERQRGNFPDRFSGHQFPNYSSELNVNALLLGDSALYLCASSPGQGNYEQYFGPGTRLTVT.

The CDR3 nucleotides read TGTGCCAGCAGTTTAGGCGGGAGAGGCACCGGGGAGCTGTTTTTT. This gives the protein CASSLGGRGTGELFF. The rearrangement links TRBV12-3 or TRBV12-4 to TRBJ2-2; 7 positions agree with TRBD2. The junction had 3 bases not matched to a gene; V was cut back by 1 base and J by 4 bases. The CDR3 extends over 15 amino acids.

This chain joins TRBV5-5 and TRBJ2-7, with a weak D call TRBD2 (6 bases). V gave up 0 bases and J gave up 3 bases, with 7 bases separating them. The length of the CDR3 is 13 residues. Germline CDR1 is SGHKS and CDR2 is YYEKEE (reference sequence). The CDR3: CASSLAAGYEQYF. CDR3 coding DNA: TGTGCCAGCAGCTTGGCAGCGGGCTACGAGCAGTACTTC.

This rearrangement joins TRBV28 to TRBJ1-5; TRBD1 agrees at 8 bases. CDR1 and CDR2 from the germline V gene are MDHEN and SYDVKM. Trimming at V came to 4 bases and at J to 10 bases, leaving 9 bases not matched to a gene. CDR3 length: 14 amino acids. The CDR3 DNA is TGTGCCAGCAGTTCAGGACAGGGACCGCATCCCCAGCATTTT. It yields the protein CASSSGQGPHPQHF.

The chain carries TRBV24-1 and TRBJ2-5; D is unresolved. CDR3 size: 14 residues. Germline V gives CDR1 KGHDR, CDR2 SFDVKD. V was trimmed by 3 bases and J by 5 bases, leaving 12 bases between them. The CDR3 coding sequence is TGTGCCACCAGTGATACCTCTAGGCAGGAGACCCAGTACTTC. This codes for CATSDTSRQETQYF.

CDR3 amino acids: CASSVFGTSVNEQFF. In DNA, the CDR3 is TGTGCCAGCAGCGTTTTCGGGACTAGCGTCAATGAGCAGTTCTTC. The V gene is TRBV9, the J gene TRBJ2-1, with 10 bases that match TRBD2. V lost 2 bases to trimming and J lost 6 bases; unmatched junction nucleotides: 5. The CDR3 is made up of 15 amino acids. CDR1 SGDLS and CDR2 YYNGEE come from the germline V gene.

The gene calls are TRBV6-1 and TRBJ2-5, with TRBD2 matching over 7 bases. Germline V gene sequence: CDR1 MNHNS, CDR2 SASEGT. The CDR3 length is 14 residues. The junction had 6 bases not matched to a gene; V was cut back by 3 bases and J by 5 bases. CDR3 DNA sequence: TGTGCCAGCAGTGATTGGACGCGGGGGGAGACCCAGTACTTC. Translation gives CASSDWTRGETQYF.

This clonotype was seen only a few times. The V call is TRBV28, the J call TRBJ1-1; D might be TRBD1 (5 bases). Germline assignment: CDR1 MDHEN and CDR2 SYDVKM. This CDR3 has 15 residues. Trimming cost V 7 bases and J 0 bases, with 15 bases left between them. This chain's CDR3 is CASNYGTDLNTEAFF. The CDR3 coding sequence is TGTGCCAGCAACTACGGGACGGACTTGAACACTGAAGCTTTCTTT.

This clonotype showed up just a few times. This sequence joins TRBV25-1 and TRBJ1-5; maybe TRBD1 (6 bases). CDR1 is MGHDK, CDR2 SYGVNS, per germline. V lost 5 bases and J lost 4, with 12 bases in between. The CDR3 is 14 residues long. The CDR3 spells CASSFQDRNQPQHF. Written as DNA, the CDR3 is TGTGCCAGCAGTTTTCAGGACAGAAATCAGCCCCAGCATTTT. The full variable domain, its missing parts supplied by reference TRBV25-1 and TRBJ1-5, is EADIYQTPRYLVIGTGKKITLECSQTMGHDKMYWYQQDPGMELHLIHYSYGVNSTEKGDLSSESTVSRIRTEHFPLTLESARPSHTSQYLCASSFQDRNQPQHFGDGTRLSIL.

The chain employs TRBV5-8 and TRBJ1-6; TRBD1 agrees at 10 bases. Germline CDR1 is SGHTS and CDR2 is YDEGEE. The junction had 10 bases not matched to a gene; V was cut back by 4 bases and J by 6 bases. The CDR3 spans 17 residues. CDR3 nucleotides: TGTGCCAGCAGCCACTCCCCCGGGACAGGGGTTAATTCACCCCTCCACTTT. Translation gives CASSHSPGTGVNSPLHF.

This clonotype has only a few counts. The chain carries TRBV19 and TRBJ2-5; no clear D. The germline V and J ends were trimmed by 1 base and 5 bases, with 8 bases remaining between them. The V gene's germline CDR1 is LNHDA and CDR2 SQIVND (reference sequence). The CDR3 has 13 amino acids. The CDR3 coding sequence is TGTGCCAGTAGTATAGTGGATGGGGAGACCCAGTACTTC. This sequence encodes CASSIVDGETQYF. The variable domain in full, completed from reference TRBV19 and TRBJ2-5, reads DGGITQSPKYLFRKEGQNVTLSCEQNLNHDAMYWYRQDPGQGLRLIYYSQIVNDFQKGDIAEGYSVSREKKESFPLTVTSAQKNPTAFYLCASSIVDGETQYFGPGTRLLVL.

This clonotype has only a few counts. A much bigger clone sits one base away, suggesting this may be a read error. The chain is built from TRBV7-8 and TRBJ1-5; D unresolved. The length of the CDR3 is 12 residues. Trimming shortened V by 2 bases and J by 4 bases, and 3 bases separated the two germline ends. Per germline, CDR1 SGHVS and CDR2 FQNEAQ. The CDR3 bases are TGTGCCAGCAGCTTAACGAATCAGCCCCAGCATTTT. Its protein is CASSLTNQPQHF.

This sequence joins TRBV18 and TRBJ1-6; a possible D gene is TRBD1 (5 bases). CDR3 length: 15 residues. With 6 bases removed from V and 9 bases from J, the gap between germline ends came to 18 bases. From germline, CDR1 is KGHSH and CDR2 LQKENI. Here the CDR3 reads CASSGVVGTSSPLHF. The CDR3 DNA reads as TGTGCCAGCTCCGGGGTTGTAGGGACGTCTTCACCCCTCCACTTT.

A few counts support this clonotype. The CDR3 is CASRNADGYGYTF. CDR3 bases: TGTGCCAGCAGAAACGCGGACGGTTATGGCTACACCTTC. The chain employs TRBV25-1 and TRBJ1-2; unclear D gene. This CDR3 spans 13 amino acids. V lost 6 bases, J lost 5 bases, and 13 bases lay in between. Germline CDR1 is MGHDK and CDR2 is SYGVNS.

Only a few counts were recorded for this clonotype. This sequence joins TRBV19 and TRBJ2-6; TRBD1 agrees at 9 bases. Germline V gene data show CDR1 as LNHDA and CDR2 as SQIVND (reference sequence). The length of the CDR3 is 18 residues. V lost 7 bases to trimming and J lost 0 bases; unmatched junction nucleotides: 10. This chain's CDR3 is CASNVGDRVGSGANVLTF. The CDR3 DNA reads TGTGCCAGTAATGTGGGGGACAGGGTTGGCTCTGGGGCCAACGTCCTGACTTTC. The entire variable domain, with the rest obtained from reference TRBV19 and TRBJ2-6, is as follows: DGGITQSPKYLFRKEGQNVTLSCEQNLNHDAMYWYRQDPGQGLRLIYYSQIVNDFQKGDIAEGYSVSREKKESFPLTVTSAQKNPTAFYLCASNVGDRVGSGANVLTFGAGSRLTVL.

V gene TRBV7-4 combines with J gene TRBJ2-5, with 10 bases aligning to TRBD1. Germline CDR1 reads SGHVT; CDR2 reads SQSDAQ. The CDR3 has 17 amino acids. The V and J ends lost 4 bases and 5 bases, in that order; junction bases with no gene match: 13. The CDR3: CASSSARDRGLRETQYF. CDR3 coding DNA: TGTGCCAGCAGCTCCGCCCGGGACAGGGGATTACGGGAGACCCAGTACTTC.

This chain connects TRBV6-2 or TRBV6-3 to TRBJ2-7, with 10 positions matching TRBD1. The CDR3 runs 14 residues. Trimming took 6 bases from V and 5 from J; bases not matched to a gene: 7. Germline CDR1 and CDR2: MNHEY and SVGEGT. The CDR3 coding sequence is TGTGCCAGCAGGAGGACAGGGGGTCGGGACGAGCAGTACTTC. Translating gives CASRRTGGRDEQYF.

This clonotype has just a few counts. The V gene is TRBV12-3 or TRBV12-4, the J gene TRBJ1-4; D may be TRBD1 (5 bases). The CDR3 is 15 residues long. V lost 3 bases to trimming and J lost 4 bases, with 12 bases between them. The CDR3 loop is CASSFSGENNEKLFF. In nucleotides, the CDR3 is TGTGCCAGCAGTTTTTCGGGGGAGAATAATGAAAAACTGTTTTTT.

V is TRBV11-1 and J is TRBJ1-1; no definite D call. CDR3 length equals 11 residues. The germline V gene has CDR1 SGHAT and CDR2 FQDESV (reference sequence). Trimming removed 5 bases from V and 8 bases from J, with 9 bases in between. The CDR3 protein is CASSKQLEAFF. The CDR3 DNA reads TGTGCCAGCAGCAAACAGTTGGAAGCTTTCTTT.

This clonotype was picked up many times. This chain uses TRBV7-2 with TRBJ1-5, with 11 bases that match TRBD1. V lost 5 bases and J lost 7; bases outside the gene matches: 10. The length of the CDR3 is 16 residues. CDR1 is SGHTA, CDR2 FQGNSA, per germline. The CDR3 DNA is TGTGCCAGCAGCCTCGGGACAGGGGGTATCGGGCAGCCCCAGCATTTT. Translation: CASSLGTGGIGQPQHF.

J is TRBJ1-4 and V is TRBV6-5; 10 positions match TRBD1. CDR3 length: 13 residues. Unmatched junction bases numbered 1, after V lost 6 bases and J lost 6 bases. Germline V gene lookup returns CDR1 MNHEY and CDR2 SVGAGI. The CDR3 here is CASSDRGHEKLFF. The DNA for the CDR3 is TGTGCCAGCAGCGACAGGGGGCATGAAAAACTGTTTTTT.

This clonotype showed up just a few times. The chain employs TRBV20-1 and TRBJ2-5, with D hard to call. The germline V and J ends were trimmed by 2 bases and 5 bases, with 6 bases remaining between them. Germline loops: CDR1 DFQATT, CDR2 SNEGSKA (reference sequence). The CDR3 sequence is 11 residues long. CDR3 DNA sequence: TGCAGTGCTAGATCGCCCGAGACCCAGTACTTC. Translating it yields CSARSPETQYF.

This clonotype was detected a few times. The J gene is TRBJ2-2, the V gene TRBV12-3 or TRBV12-4; the D is unclear. This CDR3 has 13 amino acids. The V gene lost 6 bases and the J gene lost 6 bases, with 11 bases spanning the gap. CDR3 loop: CASRWSLAGELFF. The DNA of the CDR3 is TGTGCCAGCAGGTGGAGTCTAGCCGGGGAGCTGTTTTTT.

In its sample, this clonotype was seen many times. CDR3 region: CASSLRTVGAEKLFF. In DNA form, the CDR3 reads TGTGCCAGCAGTTTACGGACGGTTGGGGCTGAAAAACTGTTTTTT. The V call is TRBV12-3 or TRBV12-4, the J call TRBJ1-4, with D possibly matching TRBD1 (5 bases). Deletions cut 2 bases from V and 7 bases from J, with 14 bases between. The CDR3 consists of 15 residues.

A few counts support this clonotype. V is TRBV28 and J is TRBJ1-2, with 9 nucleotides matching TRBD1. CDR1 and CDR2 (germline): MDHEN, SYDVKM. CDR3 size: 15 residues. The V gene end was trimmed by 4 bases and the J gene end by 4 bases; junction bases not matched to a gene: 7. Here the CDR3 reads CASSYWKGQGYGYTF. As DNA, the CDR3 is TGTGCCAGCAGTTATTGGAAGGGACAGGGCTATGGCTACACCTTC.